This TCR beta chain was observed in a study of preoperative IRX-2 immunotherapy in early breast cancer. Germline V gives CDR1 SGHNT, CDR2 YENEEA. CDR3 length: 16 amino acids. V lost 3 bases and J 4 bases, leaving 18 bases between the germline ends. The treatment is: preoperative locoregional IRX-2 cytokine immunotherapy. Samples came from a phase Ib trial of preoperative locoregional IRX-2 cytokine immunotherapy. Produced via immunoSEQ multiplex PCR; TCRdb's table is partial and in-frame only. Of 7,000 to 9,500 clones in the sample, around 84% were seen once. Material: tumor tissue, obtained after IRX-2 immunotherapy. This clonotype was sampled from a human donor with breast cancer. V gene TRBV11-3 combines with J gene TRBJ1-2; D is perhaps TRBD1 (5 bases). DNA of the CDR3: TGTGCCAGCAGCTTGGAGGGGCAGGGCCGGTTCTATGGCTACACCTTC. Its translation is CASSLEGQGRFYGYTF.